This TCR beta chain originates from a study of CD8+ T cells in alopecia areata. Notes on the study in general: Higher clonality and more expanded CD8+ clones appeared in lesional than normal scalp.

RNA extraction was followed by reverse transcription into cDNA, which acted as the sequencing template. The protocol was immunoSEQ multiplex PCR, while the TCRdb copy is restricted to in-frame clones and leaves out a portion. Of 150,000 to 200,000 clones listed, about 65% are singletons. The germline V gene encodes CDR1 PRHDT and CDR2 FYEKMQ (reference sequence). CDR3 size: 15 residues. V shed 2 bases and J shed 2 bases, with 12 bases lying between them. Treatment indicated: oral pan-JAK inhibitor, 5-10 mg twice daily. With regard to this clone: The antigen is undetermined.

The sequence derives from a human donor with alopecia areata. The sample here was CD4+ T cells sorted from blood, taken between weeks 49 and 50, from a patient treated with tofacitinib. This sequence joins TRBV13 and TRBJ1-2; D gene ambiguous. CDR3 protein: CASSLSDRQNYGYTF. The CDR3 nucleotides are TGTGCCAGCAGCTTATCGGACCGACAAAACTATGGCTACACCTTC.